The 30 T cell receptor beta chains in this list originate from one sample, sequenced in a study of cytomegalovirus exposure and HLA in healthy donors. It was with 60 Vbeta and 13 Jbeta primers that the PCR ran. This table comes from immunoSEQ multiplex PCR, and its TCRdb copy is limited to in-frame clones, with some not included. This sample has some 150,000 clones; roughly 84% occur once, and the top ten carry roughly 2.3%. Specimen: PBMCs. These receptors were taken from a woman younger than 30 in good health and CMV-seronegative.

The chain couples TRBV18 to TRBJ2-5; no clear D. This CDR3 region has 13 residues. The V gene lost 1 base and the J gene lost 9 bases, with 12 bases spanning the gap. Germline CDR1 KGHSH, CDR2 LQKENI. CDR3 protein: CASSPLLSEAQYF. CDR3 DNA: TGTGCCAGCTCACCACTTCTCTCCGAGGCCCAGTACTTC.

The chain joins TRBV28 to TRBJ1-5, with D perhaps TRBD1 (5 bases). V gave up 6 bases and J gave up 3 bases, with 15 bases separating them. The CDR3 totals 15 residues. The V gene's germline CDR1 is MDHEN and CDR2 SYDVKM. The DNA of the CDR3 is TGTGCCAGCAGGACGAGACAGTCACTCAATCAGCCCCAGCATTTT. Its protein product is CASRTRQSLNQPQHF.

The chain employs TRBV29-1 and TRBJ2-1, with 9 bases that match TRBD2. The ends lost 4 bases at V and 7 bases at J; junction bases unmatched: 26. Per the germline V gene, CDR1 is SQVTM and CDR2 is ANQGSEA. This CDR3 region has 20 residues. The CDR3 protein is CSVVPRIKSGGPTTLNEQFF. In DNA form, the CDR3 reads TGCAGCGTTGTACCCCGCATTAAGAGCGGGGGGCCCACTACCCTTAATGAGCAGTTCTTC.

This chain joins TRBV6-6 and TRBJ1-6; D remains ambiguous. CDR3 length: 14 amino acids. Germline CDR1 MNHNY, CDR2 SVGAGI (reference sequence). The V gene lost 6 bases and the J gene lost 8 bases, with 14 bases spanning the gap. CDR3: CASREVGPDSPLHF. CDR3 sequence (DNA): TGTGCCAGCAGGGAGGTAGGGCCGGATTCACCCCTCCACTTT.

V usage is TRBV27 and J usage is TRBJ2-5; TRBD1 aligns across 8 bases. The end of the DNA is better explained by TRBJ2-7, so the J call may be wrong. The CDR3 sequence is 17 residues long. Germline loops: CDR1 MNHEY, CDR2 SMNVEV (reference sequence). CDR3 amino acids: CASSLLPRDRSSYEQYF. CDR3 bases: TGTGCCAGCAGTTTATTGCCCCGGGACAGGAGCTCCTACGAGCAGTACTTC.

This clone was recorded once. V gene TRBV28 combines with J gene TRBJ1-4, with D perhaps matching TRBD1 (6 bases). Trimming pared 2 bases from V and 3 bases from J, leaving 7 bases between. The CDR3 loop spans 14 amino acids. The germline CDR1 and CDR2 sequences are MDHEN and SYDVKM. This chain's CDR3 is CASSLGQSNEKLFF. The CDR3 DNA reads TGTGCCAGCAGTTTAGGACAGTCTAATGAAAAACTGTTTTTT.

This chain connects TRBV6-1 to TRBJ1-6; 7 positions match TRBD1. Unmatched junction bases numbered 10, after V lost 2 bases and J lost 3 bases. Germline V CDR1 and CDR2: MNHNS, SASEGT. The CDR3 length is 18 residues. CDR3: CASSELLSTGLYNSPLHF. The DNA of the CDR3 is TGTGCCAGCAGTGAACTTCTCTCGACAGGGCTCTATAATTCACCCCTCCACTTT.

V and J are TRBV27 and TRBJ1-1; 9 bases are shared with TRBD1. This CDR3 is built from 16 residues. V lost 2 bases and J lost 5; bases outside the gene matches: 9. Germline CDR1 MNHEY, CDR2 SMNVEV (reference sequence). CDR3 loop: CASSLLYRGRRTEAFF. CDR3 in DNA: TGTGCCAGCAGTTTACTGTACAGGGGGCGTAGAACTGAAGCTTTCTTT.

The chain couples TRBV5-1 to TRBJ1-2; 8 nucleotides line up with TRBD1. The CDR3 length is 14 residues. Germline V CDR1 and CDR2: SGHRS, YFSETQ. The trim removed 4 bases at V and 8 bases at J, leaving 10 bases unmatched. The CDR3 DNA reads as TGCGCCAGCAGCAGCCGACAGGGGATTGGCGGCTACACCTTC. It translates to CASSSRQGIGGYTF.

This clone came up once. The germline gene is not matched at one end of the junction; a read error may be the cause. The rearrangement joins TRBV30 to TRBJ1-1; D possibly corresponds to TRBD1 (5 bases). The CDR3 totals 11 residues. The germline V gene encodes CDR1 GTSNPN and CDR2 SVGIG (reference sequence). CDR3 sequence (DNA): TGCCGCGGGGGGTGGGCAGACGAAGCTTTCTTT. Translated: CRGGWADEAFF.

The chain uses TRBV11-2 and TRBJ1-1, with D unresolved. Germline CDR1 and CDR2: SGHAT and FQNNGV. V was clipped by 1 base and J by 4 bases, with 10 bases between them. The CDR3 runs to 14 residues. CDR3 DNA sequence: TGTGCCAGCAGCTTAGCTAGGCGGGGCACTGAAGCTTTCTTT. It specifies CASSLARRGTEAFF.

This clone was seen only once. The V call is TRBV2, the J call TRBJ2-5, with TRBD1 as a possible D gene (5 bases). Trimming cost V 0 bases and J 7 bases, with 12 bases left between them. The CDR3 totals 14 residues. Germline assignment: CDR1 SNHLY and CDR2 FYNNEI. The CDR3 nucleotides read TGTGCCAGCAGTGAAGCGGGGCGGCTCGGGACCCAGTACTTC. Its translation is CASSEAGRLGTQYF.

The V gene is TRBV6-6, the J gene TRBJ2-1; D is perhaps TRBD1 (6 bases). The CDR3 extends over 14 amino acids. Germline V gives CDR1 MNHNY, CDR2 SVGAGI (reference sequence). V lost 6 bases, J lost 5 bases, and 14 bases lay in between. CDR3 DNA: TGTGCCAGCAGCACAGGGAACCCCGACAATGAGCAGTTCTTC. Amino acids: CASSTGNPDNEQFF.

The rearrangement joins TRBV28 to TRBJ1-2; D call uncertain. This CDR3 is 13 amino acids long. Germline V CDR1 and CDR2: MDHEN, SYDVKM. The V end lost 3 bases, the J end lost 1 base, and 6 bases lay between the germline ends. DNA of the CDR3: TGTGCCAGCAGTTTGGGCAATAACTATGGCTACACCTTC. Protein sequence: CASSLGNNYGYTF.

This clone was seen once. The chain couples TRBV19 to TRBJ2-1, with 8 positions matching TRBD1. The CDR3 covers 15 residues. The germline V gene has CDR1 LNHDA and CDR2 SQIVND (reference sequence). Germline trimming cut 7 bases from V and 12 bases from J; bases unmatched to any gene: 17. CDR3 in DNA: TGTGCCAGTACGCCCCAGGGGGCTTCGCGGGGTAGGCAGTTCTTC. It encodes CASTPQGASRGRQFF.

A single count supports this clone. Since the CDR3 does not end with the conserved phenylalanine or tryptophan, this likely comes from a read error. CDR3 bases: TGTGCCAGCAGTTACTCGGGACAGGGGGCGCCTGGTTACACCCTC. It is translated as CASSYSGQGAPGYTL. This chain joins TRBV6-5 and TRBJ1-2; 12 bases fit TRBD1. V trimming: 0 bases; J trimming: 11 bases; junction bases outside the gene matches: 7. This CDR3 region has 15 residues. Germline V gives CDR1 MNHEY, CDR2 SVGAGI.

The chain carries TRBV4-2 and TRBJ2-1; the D is unclear. Trimming removed 0 bases from V and 8 bases from J, with 11 bases in between. The CDR3 is 14 residues long. CDR1 and CDR2 (germline): LGHNA, YNFKEQ. The CDR3 protein is CASSQETEVDEQFF. The CDR3, as DNA: TGTGCCAGCAGCCAAGAAACTGAAGTAGATGAGCAGTTCTTC.

This clone was recorded once. The chain combines TRBV5-4 with TRBJ1-2; possibly TRBD1 for D (5 bases). Germline CDR1 and CDR2: SGHNT and YYREEE (reference sequence). There are 16 residues in the CDR3. The V and J ends lost 3 bases and 4 bases respectively, with 19 bases between them. In DNA, the CDR3 is TGTGCCAGCAGCTCTCTAGACAGTAGGCTATCCTATGGCTACACCTTC. This gives the protein CASSSLDSRLSYGYTF. The full variable domain, completed using reference TRBV5-4 and TRBJ1-2, is ETGVTQSPTHLIKTRGQQVTLRCSSQSGHNTVSWYQQALGQGPQFIFQYYREEENGRGNFPPRFSGLQFPNYSSELNVNALELDDSALYLCASSSLDSRLSYGYTFGSGTRLTVV.

The genes are TRBV30 and TRBJ1-6; unclear D gene. CDR1 and CDR2 from the germline V gene are GTSNPN and SVGIG (reference sequence). The germline V and J ends were trimmed by 0 bases and 5 bases, with 8 bases remaining between them. This CDR3 is 14 amino acids long. CDR3 in DNA: TGTGCCTGGAGTGTAAAAATAAATAATTCACCCCTCCACTTT. Its protein product is CAWSVKINNSPLHF.

This clone was counted once. The chain links TRBV7-9 to TRBJ2-4; maybe TRBD1 (6 bases). The germline gives CDR1 SEHNR, CDR2 FQNEAQ (reference sequence). V lost 5 bases and J 6 bases, leaving 11 bases between the germline ends. The CDR3 spans 13 residues. The CDR3 protein is CASSAGTLNIQYF. DNA of the CDR3: TGTGCCAGCAGCGCCGGGACACTAAACATTCAGTACTTC. The full variable domain, with the rest looked up from reference TRBV7-9 and TRBJ2-4, is DTGVSQNPRHKITKRGQNVTFRCDPISEHNRLYWYRQTLGQGPEFLTYFQNEAQLEKSRLLSDRFSAERPKGSFSTLEIQRTEQGDSAMYLCASSAGTLNIQYFGAGTRLSVL.

This sequence joins TRBV27 and TRBJ2-1; 12 bases map to TRBD2. This CDR3 has 14 residues. With 6 bases clipped from V and 3 bases from J, the junction kept 0 bases outside the gene matches. CDR1 MNHEY and CDR2 SMNVEV come from the germline V gene (reference sequence). DNA of the CDR3: TGTGCCAGCAGGACTAGCGGGGGCTACAATGAGCAGTTCTTC. This encodes CASRTSGGYNEQFF.

The CDR3 DNA reads as TGTGCCAGCAGTCTCCGGGACAGGGGCGTTCGGAGTAACAATGAGCAGTTCTTC. Amino acids: CASSLRDRGVRSNNEQFF. The chain has TRBV2 and TRBJ2-1; the match to TRBD1 covers 10 bases. Germline CDR1 reads SNHLY; CDR2 reads FYNNEI. The CDR3 totals 18 residues. The V and J ends lost 5 bases and 5 bases, in that order; junction bases with no gene match: 15.

The J gene is TRBJ2-3, the V gene TRBV6-1; possible D gene TRBD1, 6 bases. Trimming cost V 5 bases and J 4 bases, with 13 bases left between them. This CDR3 region has 14 residues. The germline CDR1 and CDR2 sequences are MNHNS and SASEGT. The CDR3 sequence is CASSWGQAADTQYF. The CDR3 bases are TGTGCCAGCAGTTGGGGGCAGGCCGCAGATACGCAGTATTTT.

The V and J genes are TRBV7-6 and TRBJ1-2; maybe TRBD1 (5 bases). The germline V gene encodes CDR1 SGHVS and CDR2 FNYEAQ. The CDR3 covers 12 residues. V lost 1 base and J lost 6, with 6 bases in between. The CDR3 sequence: CASSLGGHGYTF. In DNA, the CDR3 is TGTGCCAGCAGCTTAGGGGGCCATGGCTACACCTTC.

This chain joins TRBV5-4 and TRBJ1-6; D gene unclear. V was pared by 4 bases and J by 9 bases, with 17 bases between. CDR1 is SGHNT, CDR2 YYREEE, per germline (reference sequence). The CDR3 totals 15 residues. The CDR3, as DNA: TGTGCCAGCAGCCCTCGCCGGGGAGCGAGTTCACCCCTCCACTTT. Translating it yields CASSPRRGASSPLHF. The entire variable domain, with the rest obtained from reference TRBV5-4 and TRBJ1-6, is as follows: ETGVTQSPTHLIKTRGQQVTLRCSSQSGHNTVSWYQQALGQGPQFIFQYYREEENGRGNFPPRFSGLQFPNYSSELNVNALELDDSALYLCASSPRRGASSPLHFGNGTRLTVT.

V gene TRBV5-4 combines with J gene TRBJ2-7, with 10 bases matching TRBD1. The V gene's germline CDR1 is SGHNT and CDR2 YYREEE (reference sequence). This CDR3 spans 14 amino acids. Losses at the gene ends were 5 bases for V and 3 bases for J; bases not matched to a gene: 5. DNA for the CDR3: TGTGCCAGCAGTTCCCGGGACAGGGGCTACGAGCAGTACTTC. Translating it yields CASSSRDRGYEQYF.

The chain couples TRBV4-3 to TRBJ1-4; D might be TRBD1 (6 bases). Germline V lookup: CDR1 LGHNA, CDR2 YSLEER. The CDR3 loop spans 16 amino acids. Trimming pared 0 bases from V and 8 bases from J, leaving 16 bases between. This CDR3 reads CASSQDSSRGSEKLFF. The CDR3 nucleotides are TGCGCCAGCAGCCAAGATTCTTCCAGGGGAAGCGAAAAACTGTTTTTT.

The CDR3 reads CASSLARLLAASYNEQFF. Written as DNA, the CDR3 is TGTGCCAGCAGCTTAGCCCGCTTACTAGCAGCCTCCTACAATGAGCAGTTCTTC. The gene calls are TRBV7-8 and TRBJ2-1; D may be TRBD2 (6 bases). Per germline, CDR1 SGHVS and CDR2 FQNEAQ. This CDR3 region has 18 residues. Between the trimmed V and J ends, which lost 0 bases and 0 bases, there was a span of 15 bases.

J is TRBJ2-5 and V is TRBV7-2; 7 bases map to TRBD1. This CDR3 comprises 13 residues. Germline V gene sequence: CDR1 SGHTA, CDR2 FQGNSA. The V and J ends lost 5 bases and 4 bases, in that order; junction bases with no gene match: 4. The CDR3 DNA reads TGTGCCAGCAGCCGGGACAGAGGAGAGACCCAGTACTTC. Translation gives CASSRDRGETQYF.

The rearrangement uses TRBV4-3 and TRBJ1-4, with a possible D match to TRBD1 (5 bases). The CDR3 is 16 residues long. The germline V gene has CDR1 LGHNA and CDR2 YSLEER. V dropped 0 bases and J dropped 7 bases, with 15 bases sitting between them. In nucleotides, the CDR3 is TGCGCCAGCAGCCAAGATCCGCCCAGGGCAGGTGAAAAACTGTTTTTT. Its protein is CASSQDPPRAGEKLFF.